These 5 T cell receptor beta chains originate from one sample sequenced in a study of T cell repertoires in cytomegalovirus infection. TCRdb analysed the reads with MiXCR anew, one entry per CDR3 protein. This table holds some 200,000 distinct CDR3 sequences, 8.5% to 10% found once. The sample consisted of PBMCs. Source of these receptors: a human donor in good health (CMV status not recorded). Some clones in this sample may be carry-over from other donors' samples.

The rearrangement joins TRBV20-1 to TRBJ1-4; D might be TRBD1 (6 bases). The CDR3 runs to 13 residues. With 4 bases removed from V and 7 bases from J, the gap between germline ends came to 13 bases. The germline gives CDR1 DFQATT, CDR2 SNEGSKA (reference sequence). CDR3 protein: CSATGVLSEKLFF. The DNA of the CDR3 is TGCAGTGCTACAGGGGTTTTGAGTGAAAAACTGTTTTTT.

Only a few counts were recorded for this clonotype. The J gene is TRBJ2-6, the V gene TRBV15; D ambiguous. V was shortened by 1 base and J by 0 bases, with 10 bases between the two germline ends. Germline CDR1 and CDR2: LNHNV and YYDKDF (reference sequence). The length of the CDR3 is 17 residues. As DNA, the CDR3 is TGTGCCACCAGCAGAGCAGCCTGGGGCTCTGGGGCCAACGTCCTGACTTTC. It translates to CATSRAAWGSGANVLTF.

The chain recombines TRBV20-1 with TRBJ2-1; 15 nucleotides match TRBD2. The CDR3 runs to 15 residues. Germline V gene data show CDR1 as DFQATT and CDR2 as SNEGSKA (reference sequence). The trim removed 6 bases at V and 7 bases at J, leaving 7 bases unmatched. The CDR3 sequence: CSAAGTSGGLNEQFF. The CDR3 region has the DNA TGCAGTGCCGCCGGGACTAGCGGGGGGTTGAATGAGCAGTTCTTC.

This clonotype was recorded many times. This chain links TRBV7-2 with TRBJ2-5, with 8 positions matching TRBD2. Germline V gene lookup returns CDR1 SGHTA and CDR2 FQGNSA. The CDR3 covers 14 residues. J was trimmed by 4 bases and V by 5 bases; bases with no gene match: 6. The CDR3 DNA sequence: TGTGCCAGCAGCGCCCCCCGGGGGGGAGAGACCCAGTACTTC. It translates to CASSAPRGGETQYF.

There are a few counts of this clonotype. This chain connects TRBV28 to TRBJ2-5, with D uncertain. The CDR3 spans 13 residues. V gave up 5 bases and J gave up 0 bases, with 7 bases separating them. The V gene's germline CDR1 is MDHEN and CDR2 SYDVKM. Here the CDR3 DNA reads TGTGCCAGCAGTCCCCGCTACCAAGAGACCCAGTACTTC. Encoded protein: CASSPRYQETQYF.